This TCR beta chain was captured by sequencing in a study of T cell repertoires in cytomegalovirus infection. Whole-study context: Signatures in public TCR beta sequences pointed to both CMV infection and matching HLA type.

Via MiXCR, TCRdb re-called the reads, giving one row per CDR3 protein. The table includes roughly 320,000 distinct CDR3 sequences, around 10% detected once. In regard to this clonotype: The antigen remains undetermined.

Regarding the study as a whole: HLA-C-restricted CMV clonotypes gave the most frequent clonotype in two of eight donors.

Deletions cut 4 bases from V and 4 bases from J, with 7 bases between. Germline V gene lookup returns CDR1 DFQATT and CDR2 SNEGSKA (reference sequence). The CDR3 is made up of 11 amino acids. The TCR originated in a human donor in good health (CMV status not recorded). Some clones in this sample may be carry-over from other donors' samples. V gene TRBV20-1 combines with J gene TRBJ1-2, with a possible D match to TRBD1 (6 bases). The sequencing sample was made of PBMCs. The CDR3 nucleotides read TGCAGTGCTAACAGGGCCTATGGCTACACCTTC. Translated: CSANRAYGYTF.